The 9 T cell receptor beta chains given below trace back to one sample, sequenced in a study of blood T cell repertoires in COVID-19. Data came from immunoSEQ multiplex PCR; TCRdb stores just in-frame clones and leaves some out. The sample contains 110,000 or so clones, around four fifths of which appear only once. Material for sequencing was peripheral blood. These receptors all stem from a human donor in a cohort sampled during active COVID-19.

This clone occurred once. This rearrangement joins TRBV27 to TRBJ2-7; D may be TRBD1 (7 bases). The V and J ends lost 10 bases and 7 bases respectively, with 26 bases between them. CDR1 is MNHEY and CDR2 is SMNVEV in the germline V gene (reference sequence). The CDR3 spans 15 residues. This CDR3 reads CATSRAGQLTREQYF. The CDR3 DNA is TGTGCCACCTCAAGGGCGGGACAGTTGACGCGAGAGCAGTACTTC.

This clone was seen just once. No DNA is shown, since the ends of the CDR3 on it are uncertain; the CDR3 is the one TCRdb lists. The J gene is TRBJ1-2, the V gene TRBV7-9; the table's D call, TRBD1, has no DNA check behind it. Germline V gives CDR1 SEHNR, CDR2 FQNEAQ (reference sequence). The CDR3 sequence runs 15 residues, both termini included. The chain's CDR3 is CASSFGPGDDYGYTF.

This clone appeared a single time. The V and J genes are TRBV18 and TRBJ1-1; 8 bases are shared with TRBD1. This CDR3 is built from 16 residues. CDR1 is KGHSH, CDR2 LQKENI, per germline. The junction had 4 bases not matched to a gene; V was cut back by 1 base and J by 0 bases. The DNA for the CDR3 is TGTGCCAGCTCACCACGGGGACAGGATTTGAACACTGAAGCTTTCTTT. It codes for CASSPRGQDLNTEAFF.

V is TRBV4-2 and J is TRBJ2-5; 9 bases are a match to TRBD2. The ends lost 1 base at V and 2 bases at J; junction bases unmatched: 2. The CDR3 contains 15 residues. Germline V gives CDR1 LGHNA, CDR2 YNFKEQ. CDR3 sequence: CASSQASGGQETQYF. The DNA for the CDR3 is TGTGCCAGCAGCCAAGCCAGCGGGGGGCAAGAGACCCAGTACTTC.

The rearrangement joins TRBV6-2 or TRBV6-3 to TRBJ1-1; no reliable D call. The germline V gene encodes CDR1 MNHEY and CDR2 SVGEGT. Trimming removed 6 bases at V and 1 base at J, with 18 bases between. The CDR3 sequence is 16 residues long. CDR3 amino acids: CASSWAVGGGNTEAFF. The DNA for the CDR3 is TGTGCCAGCAGCTGGGCGGTGGGAGGAGGGAACACTGAAGCTTTCTTT.

V usage is TRBV11-3 and J usage is TRBJ2-7; D might be TRBD1 (5 bases). Trimming removed 4 bases from V and 3 bases from J, with 16 bases in between. This CDR3 has 15 residues. The V gene's germline CDR1 is SGHNT and CDR2 YENEEA. Written as DNA, the CDR3 is TGTGCCAGCAGCTCTAAACGACAGAGCAACTACGAGCAGTACTTC. It encodes CASSSKRQSNYEQYF.

This chain connects TRBV15 to TRBJ1-5; D remains ambiguous. Germline CDR1 is LNHNV and CDR2 is YYDKDF (reference sequence). V was cut by 0 bases and J by 6 bases, with 9 bases left in between. The CDR3 sequence is 14 residues long. The CDR3 region has the DNA TGTGCCACCAGCAGAGATGGAGGGTTTCAGCCCCAGCATTTT. It specifies CATSRDGGFQPQHF.

The chain employs TRBV6-5 and TRBJ2-3, with D maybe TRBD2 (6 bases). The CDR3 length is 14 residues. Germline V gene lookup returns CDR1 MNHEY and CDR2 SVGAGI. Deletions cut 2 bases from V and 2 bases from J, with 8 bases between. CDR3 in DNA: TGTGCCAGCAGTTACGCGGGGCTCACAGATACGCAGTATTTT. The encoded protein is CASSYAGLTDTQYF.

This chain uses TRBV24-1 with TRBJ2-1; 14 nucleotides match TRBD2. Germline CDR1 is KGHDR and CDR2 is SFDVKD. V dropped 4 bases and J dropped 6; count of bases not matched to a gene: 4. The CDR3 loop spans 16 amino acids. CDR3 amino acids: CATSDPTSGGGNEQFF. The CDR3 nucleotides are TGTGCCACCAGTGACCCGACTAGCGGGGGGGGCAATGAGCAGTTCTTC.